The sample holds a few counts of the clone carrying this T cell receptor beta chain. V was cut by 0 bases and J by 3 bases, with 5 bases left in between. The CDR3 runs to 13 residues. CDR1 and CDR2 from the germline V gene are ENHRY and SYGVKD. TCRdb called the multiplex PCR reads again in MiXCR, with one record for every CDR3 protein. The sample carries approximately 230,000 distinct CDR3 sequences, less than 45% recorded once. The data stem from a study of breast tumors, draining lymph nodes, adjacent tissues. Samples came from axillary lymph nodes draining the breast cancer. The material sequenced was axillary lymph node tissue. The V call is TRBV10-3, the J call TRBJ1-1, with D possibly TRBD1 on 5 matching bases. This sequence was found in a female donor with breast cancer. Some clones in this sample may be carry-over from other donors' samples. The chain's CDR3 is CAISESGDTEAFF. The CDR3 DNA sequence: TGTGCCATCAGTGAGTCAGGGGACACTGAAGCTTTCTTT.